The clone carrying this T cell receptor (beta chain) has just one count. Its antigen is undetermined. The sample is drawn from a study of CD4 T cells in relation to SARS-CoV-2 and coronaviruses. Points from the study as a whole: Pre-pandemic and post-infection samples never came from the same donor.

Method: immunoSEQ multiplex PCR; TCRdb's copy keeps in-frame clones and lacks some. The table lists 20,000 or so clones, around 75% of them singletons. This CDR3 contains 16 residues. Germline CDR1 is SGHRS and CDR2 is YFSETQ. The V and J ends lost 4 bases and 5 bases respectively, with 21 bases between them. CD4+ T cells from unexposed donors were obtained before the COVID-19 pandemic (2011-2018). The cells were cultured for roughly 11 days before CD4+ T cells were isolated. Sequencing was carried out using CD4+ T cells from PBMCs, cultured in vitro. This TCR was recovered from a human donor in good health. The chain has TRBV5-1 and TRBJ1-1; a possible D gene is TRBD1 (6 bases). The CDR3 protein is CASSPQGQGLGTEAFF. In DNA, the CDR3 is TGCGCCAGCAGCCCGCAGGGGCAGGGGTTAGGTACTGAAGCTTTCTTT.